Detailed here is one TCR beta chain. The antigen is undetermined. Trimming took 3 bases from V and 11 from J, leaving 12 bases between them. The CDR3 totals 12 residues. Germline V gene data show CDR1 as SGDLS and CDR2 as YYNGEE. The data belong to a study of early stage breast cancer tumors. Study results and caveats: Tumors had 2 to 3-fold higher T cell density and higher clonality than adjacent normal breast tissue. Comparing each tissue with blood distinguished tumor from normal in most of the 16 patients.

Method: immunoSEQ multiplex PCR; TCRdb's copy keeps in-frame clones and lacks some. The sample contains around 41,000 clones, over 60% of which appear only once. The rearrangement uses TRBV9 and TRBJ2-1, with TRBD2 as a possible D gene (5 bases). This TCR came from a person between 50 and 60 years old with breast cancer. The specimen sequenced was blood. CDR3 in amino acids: CASSDILDQQFF. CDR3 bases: TGTGCCAGCAGCGATATACTAGACCAGCAGTTCTTC.